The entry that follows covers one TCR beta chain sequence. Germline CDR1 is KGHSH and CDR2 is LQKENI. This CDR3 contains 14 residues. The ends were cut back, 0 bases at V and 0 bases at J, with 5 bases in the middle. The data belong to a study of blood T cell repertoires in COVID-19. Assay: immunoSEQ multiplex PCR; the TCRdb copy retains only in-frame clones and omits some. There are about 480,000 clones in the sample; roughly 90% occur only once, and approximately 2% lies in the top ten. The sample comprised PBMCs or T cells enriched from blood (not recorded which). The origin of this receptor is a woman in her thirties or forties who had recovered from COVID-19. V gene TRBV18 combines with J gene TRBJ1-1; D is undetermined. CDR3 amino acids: CASSPPTVNTEAFF. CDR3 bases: TGTGCCAGCTCACCACCCACAGTGAACACTGAAGCTTTCTTT.